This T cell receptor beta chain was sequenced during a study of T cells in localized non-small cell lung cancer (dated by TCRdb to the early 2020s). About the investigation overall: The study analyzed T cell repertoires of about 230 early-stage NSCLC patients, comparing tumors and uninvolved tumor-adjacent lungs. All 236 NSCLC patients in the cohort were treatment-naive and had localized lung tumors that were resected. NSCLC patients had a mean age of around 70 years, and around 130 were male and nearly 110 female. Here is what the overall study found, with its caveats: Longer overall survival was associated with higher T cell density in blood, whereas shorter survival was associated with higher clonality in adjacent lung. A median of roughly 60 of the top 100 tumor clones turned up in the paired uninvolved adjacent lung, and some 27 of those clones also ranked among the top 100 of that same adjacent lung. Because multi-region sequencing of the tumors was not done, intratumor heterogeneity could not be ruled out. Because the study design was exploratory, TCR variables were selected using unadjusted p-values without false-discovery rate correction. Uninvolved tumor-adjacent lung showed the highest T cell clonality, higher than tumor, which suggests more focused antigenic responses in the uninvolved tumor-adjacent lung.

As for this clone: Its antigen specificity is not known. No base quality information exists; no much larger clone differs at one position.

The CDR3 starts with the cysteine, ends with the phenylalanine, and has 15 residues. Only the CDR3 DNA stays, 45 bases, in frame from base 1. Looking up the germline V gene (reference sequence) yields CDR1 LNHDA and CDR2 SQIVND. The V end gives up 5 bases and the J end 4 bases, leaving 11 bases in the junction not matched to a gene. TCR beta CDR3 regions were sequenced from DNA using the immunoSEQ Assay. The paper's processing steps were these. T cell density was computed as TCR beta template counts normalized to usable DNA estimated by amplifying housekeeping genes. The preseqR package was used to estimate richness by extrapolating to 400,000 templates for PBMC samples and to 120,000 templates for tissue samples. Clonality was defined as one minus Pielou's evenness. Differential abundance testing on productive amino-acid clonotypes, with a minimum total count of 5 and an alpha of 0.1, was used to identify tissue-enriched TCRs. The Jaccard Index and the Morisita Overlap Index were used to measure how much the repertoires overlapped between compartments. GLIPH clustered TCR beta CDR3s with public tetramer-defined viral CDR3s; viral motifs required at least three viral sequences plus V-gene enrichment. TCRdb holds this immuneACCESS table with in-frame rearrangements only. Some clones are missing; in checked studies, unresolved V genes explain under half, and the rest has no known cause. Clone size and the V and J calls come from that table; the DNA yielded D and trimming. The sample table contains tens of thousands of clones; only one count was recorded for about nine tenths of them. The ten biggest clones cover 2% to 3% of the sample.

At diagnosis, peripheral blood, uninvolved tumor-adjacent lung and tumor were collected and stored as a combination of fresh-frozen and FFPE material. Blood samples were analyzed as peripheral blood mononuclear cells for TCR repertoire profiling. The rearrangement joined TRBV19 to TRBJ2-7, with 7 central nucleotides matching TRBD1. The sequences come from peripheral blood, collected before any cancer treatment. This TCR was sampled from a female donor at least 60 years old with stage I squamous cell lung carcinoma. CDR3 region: CASSSGGTRSYEQYF. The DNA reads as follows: TGTGCCAGTAGTTCAGGGGGAACGAGGAGTTACGAGCAGTACTTC.